The 5 T cell receptor beta chains in this list originate from one sample, sequenced in a study of blood T cell repertoires in COVID-19. Using immunoSEQ multiplex PCR, the repertoire was profiled, and TCRdb retains in-frame clones only, with some absent. This table holds 100,000 to 150,000 clones, roughly 80% found once. Sequenced: peripheral blood. These receptors all stem from a woman between 25 and 40 years old who had recovered from COVID-19.

The genes are TRBV9 and TRBJ2-2; D gene ambiguous. This CDR3 comprises 18 residues. V was shortened by 0 bases and J by 6 bases, with 21 bases between the two germline ends. CDR1 is SGDLS and CDR2 is YYNGEE in the germline V gene. The CDR3 DNA reads as TGTGCCAGCAGCGTAGAAAGGAGTAGAAAGAGCATCCCCGGGGAGCTGTTTTTT. It specifies CASSVERSRKSIPGELFF. Full variable domain (outside the CDR3, taken from reference TRBV9 and TRBJ2-2): DSGVTQTPKHLITATGQRVTLRCSPRSGDLSVYWYQQSLDQGLQFLIQYYNGEERAKGNILERFSAQQFPDLHSELNLSSLELGDSALYFCASSVERSRKSIPGELFFGEGSRLTVL.

The V and J genes are TRBV9 and TRBJ2-3; TRBD2 agrees at 12 bases. The germline gives CDR1 SGDLS, CDR2 YYNGEE. Unmatched junction bases numbered 11, after V lost 3 bases and J lost 6 bases. There are 17 residues in the CDR3. The CDR3 DNA follows: TGTGCCAGCAGCGCATCCGGGACTAGCGGGCCCCTGGATACGCAGTATTTT. Encoded protein: CASSASGTSGPLDTQYF.

To note about this clone: The DNA is left out, because the CDR3 cannot be placed on it with certainty; the CDR3 is given as TCRdb lists it. This chain connects TRBV27 to TRBJ2-7; the table gives TRBD2 as D, unverified against the DNA. The CDR3 comprises 15 residues, both ends counted. The V gene's germline CDR1 is MNHEY and CDR2 SMNVEV (reference sequence). The CDR3 region is CASSSSTSFGLEQYF.

The chain employs TRBV5-8 and TRBJ1-1; 7 nucleotides agree with TRBD1. The CDR3 consists of 15 residues. Trimming at V came to 0 bases and at J to 3 bases, leaving 5 bases not matched to a gene. CDR1 is SGHTS and CDR2 is YDEGEE in the germline V gene. CDR3 coding DNA: TGTGCCAGCAGCTTGGGGGCGAGGGGGCACACTGAAGCTTTCTTT. It specifies CASSLGARGHTEAFF.

The rearrangement uses TRBV19 and TRBJ2-7; possible D gene TRBD2, 6 bases. V was shortened by 5 bases and J by 4 bases, with 18 bases between the two germline ends. CDR1 is LNHDA and CDR2 is SQIVND in the germline V gene (reference sequence). The CDR3 is 15 amino acids. The CDR3 sequence: CASSLAGTGVYEQYF. CDR3 nucleotides: TGTGCCAGTAGTCTCGCCGGGACGGGGGTTTACGAGCAGTACTTC.